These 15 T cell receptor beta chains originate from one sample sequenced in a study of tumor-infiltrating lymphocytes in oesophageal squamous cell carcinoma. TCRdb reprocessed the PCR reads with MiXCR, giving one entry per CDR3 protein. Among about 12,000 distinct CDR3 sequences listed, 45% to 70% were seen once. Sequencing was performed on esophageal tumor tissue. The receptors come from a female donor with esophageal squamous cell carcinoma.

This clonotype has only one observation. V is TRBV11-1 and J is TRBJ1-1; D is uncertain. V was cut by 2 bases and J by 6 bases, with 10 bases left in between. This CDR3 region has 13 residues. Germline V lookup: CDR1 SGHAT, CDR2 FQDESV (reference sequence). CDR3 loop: CASSLRASAEAFF. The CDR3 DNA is TGTGCCAGCAGCTTACGAGCGTCAGCTGAAGCTTTCTTT.

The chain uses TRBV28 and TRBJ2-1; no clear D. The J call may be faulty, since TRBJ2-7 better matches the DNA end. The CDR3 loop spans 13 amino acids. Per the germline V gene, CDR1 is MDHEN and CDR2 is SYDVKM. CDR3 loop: CASSLPHVDEQYF. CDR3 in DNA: TGTGCCAGCAGTTTGCCTCACGTGGACGAGCAGTACTTC.

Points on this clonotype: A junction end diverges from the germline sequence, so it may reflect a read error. Here the CDR3 reads CASKKPGQGSHEQYF. The CDR3 DNA reads as TGTGCCAGCAAGAAACCGGGACAGGGCTCCCACGAGCAGTACTTC. The chain couples TRBV12-3 or TRBV12-4 to TRBJ2-7, with 9 nucleotides matching TRBD1. The CDR3 sequence is 15 residues long.

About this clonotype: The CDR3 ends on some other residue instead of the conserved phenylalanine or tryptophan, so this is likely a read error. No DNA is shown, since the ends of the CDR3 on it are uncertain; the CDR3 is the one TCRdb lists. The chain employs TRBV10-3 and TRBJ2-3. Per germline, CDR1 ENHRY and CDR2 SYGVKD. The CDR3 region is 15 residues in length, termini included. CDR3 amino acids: CAISGTGNYGYTFGS.

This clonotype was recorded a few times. The CDR3 reads CASSTQGGNEQFF. Here the CDR3 DNA reads TGTGCCAGCAGTACACAGGGAGGGAATGAGCAGTTCTTC. The rearrangement joins TRBV2 to TRBJ2-1; tentatively, D is TRBD2 (7 bases). The germline V gene has CDR1 SNHLY and CDR2 FYNNEI. Between the trimmed V and J ends, which lost 5 bases and 7 bases, there was a span of 12 bases. This CDR3 region has 13 residues.

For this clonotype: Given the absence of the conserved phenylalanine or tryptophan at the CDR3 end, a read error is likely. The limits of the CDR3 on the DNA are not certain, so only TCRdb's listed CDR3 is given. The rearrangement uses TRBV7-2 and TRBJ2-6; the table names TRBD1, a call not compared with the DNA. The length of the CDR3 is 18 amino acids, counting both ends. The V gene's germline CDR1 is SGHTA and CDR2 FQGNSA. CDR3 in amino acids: CASSLGPRWADYGYTFGA.

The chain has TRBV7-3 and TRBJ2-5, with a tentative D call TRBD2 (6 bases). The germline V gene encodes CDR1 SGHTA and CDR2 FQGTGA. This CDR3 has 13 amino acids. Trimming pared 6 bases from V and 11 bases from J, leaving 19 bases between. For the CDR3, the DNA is TGTGCCAGCAGTCCGGGACTGGCAAATGAGCAGTACTTC. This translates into CASSPGLANEQYF.

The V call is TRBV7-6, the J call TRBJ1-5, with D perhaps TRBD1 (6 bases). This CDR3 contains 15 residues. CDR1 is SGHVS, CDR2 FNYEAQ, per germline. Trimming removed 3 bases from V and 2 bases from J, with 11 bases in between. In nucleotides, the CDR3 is TGTGCCAGCAGCTTCGGGGACACTGGCAATCAGCCCCAGCATTTT. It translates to CASSFGDTGNQPQHF.

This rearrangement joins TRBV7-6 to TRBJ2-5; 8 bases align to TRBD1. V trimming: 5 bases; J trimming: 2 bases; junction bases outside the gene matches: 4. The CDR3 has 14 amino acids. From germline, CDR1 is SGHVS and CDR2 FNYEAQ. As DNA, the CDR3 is TGTGCCAGCAGCCTCGGACAGGGACAAGAGACCCAGTACTTC. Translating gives CASSLGQGQETQYF. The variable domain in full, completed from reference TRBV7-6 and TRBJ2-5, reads GAGVSQSPRYKVTKRGQDVALRCDPISGHVSLYWYRQALGQGPEFLTYFNYEAQQDKSGLPNDRFSAERPEGSISTLTIQRTEQRDSAMYRCASSLGQGQETQYFGPGTRLLVL.

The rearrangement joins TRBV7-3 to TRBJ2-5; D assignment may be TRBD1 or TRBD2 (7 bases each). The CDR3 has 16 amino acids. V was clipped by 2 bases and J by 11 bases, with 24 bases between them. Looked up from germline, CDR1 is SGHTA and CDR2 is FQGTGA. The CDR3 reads CASSLEGGGGHNEQYF. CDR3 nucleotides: TGTGCCAGCAGCTTAGAGGGAGGGGGCGGCCACAATGAGCAGTACTTC.

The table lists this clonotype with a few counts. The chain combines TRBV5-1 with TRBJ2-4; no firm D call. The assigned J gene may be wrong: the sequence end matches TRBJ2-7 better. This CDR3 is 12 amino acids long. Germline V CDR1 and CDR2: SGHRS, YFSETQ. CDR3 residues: CASSNAYYEQYF. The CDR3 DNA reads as TGCGCCAGCAGCAACGCTTACTACGAGCAGTACTTC.

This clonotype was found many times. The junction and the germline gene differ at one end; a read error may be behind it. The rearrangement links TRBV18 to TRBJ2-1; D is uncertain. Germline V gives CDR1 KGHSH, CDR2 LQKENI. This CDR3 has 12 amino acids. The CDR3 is CASSPIYNEQFF. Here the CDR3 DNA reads TGTGCCAGTTCACCTATCTACAATGAGCAGTTCTTC.

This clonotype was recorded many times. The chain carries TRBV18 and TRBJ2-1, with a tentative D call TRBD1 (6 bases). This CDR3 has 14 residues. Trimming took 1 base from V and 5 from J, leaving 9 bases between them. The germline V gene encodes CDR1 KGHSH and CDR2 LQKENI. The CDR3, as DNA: TGTGCCAGCTCACCACGGACAGACAACAATGAGCAGTTCTTC. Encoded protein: CASSPRTDNNEQFF.

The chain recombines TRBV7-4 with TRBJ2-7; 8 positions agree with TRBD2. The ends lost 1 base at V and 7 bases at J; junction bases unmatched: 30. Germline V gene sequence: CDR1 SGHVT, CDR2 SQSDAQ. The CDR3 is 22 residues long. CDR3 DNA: TGTGCCAGCAGCTTAGTCAGACAGAGAGCGGGAGAGCTCAAGAGCTCCTACAATGAGCAGTACTTC. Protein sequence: CASSLVRQRAGELKSSYNEQYF.

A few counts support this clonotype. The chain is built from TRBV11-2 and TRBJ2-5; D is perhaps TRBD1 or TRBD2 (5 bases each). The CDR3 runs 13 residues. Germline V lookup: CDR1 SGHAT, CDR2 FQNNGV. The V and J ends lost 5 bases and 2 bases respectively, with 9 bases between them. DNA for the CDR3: TGTGCCAGCAGCCATGGGGGACAAGAGACCCAGTACTTC. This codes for CASSHGGQETQYF.